The rows below give T cell receptor beta chains drawn from one sample of a study of blood T cell repertoires in COVID-19. Sequencing used immunoSEQ multiplex PCR; TCRdb keeps in-frame clones, though not all of them. The table shows 320,000 or so clones, with under 90% occurring only once. Sequencing was carried out using PBMCs or T cells enriched from blood (not recorded which). The origin of the receptors is a man in his 60s who had recovered from COVID-19. CDR3s include the opening cysteine and the closing phenylalanine or tryptophan. The D gene is left open where the match is weak. Only some rows state a clone size, as once, few, many or a class for expanded clones.

J: TRBJ1-1
size: NA
V: TRBV10-3
D: NA
CDR3: CASHELQNTEAFF
DNA: TGTGCCAGCCACGAACTACAGAACACTGAAGCTTTCTTT

J: TRBJ1-3
size: NA
V: TRBV3-1/TRBV3-2
D: NA
CDR3: CASSQSGVAGNTIYF
DNA: TGTGCCAGCAGCCAATCAGGGGTGGCTGGAAACACCATATATTTT

J: TRBJ2-4
size: NA
V: TRBV2
D: NA
CDR3: CASSDLAPLAKNIQYF
DNA: TGTGCCAGCAGTGACTTGGCACCTTTAGCCAAAAACATTCAGTACTTC

J: TRBJ1-3
size: NA
V: TRBV23-1
D: NA
CDR3: CASSPDGGLNGNTIYF
DNA: TGCGCCAGCAGTCCCGACGGGGGACTGAATGGAAACACCATATATTTT

J: TRBJ2-5
size: NA
V: TRBV28
D: NA
CDR3: CASRRNQETQYF
DNA: TGTGCCAGCAGGCGTAACCAAGAGACCCAGTACTTC

J: TRBJ1-5
size: NA
V: TRBV2
D: TRBD1
CDR3: CASNTYRTGYQPQHF
DNA: TGTGCCAGCAACACCTACAGGACAGGGTATCAGCCCCAGCATTTT

J: TRBJ1-3
size: NA
V: TRBV15
D: TRBD1
CDR3: CATSRDRVAGNTIYF
DNA: TGTGCCACCAGCAGGGACAGGGTCGCTGGAAACACCATATATTTT

J: TRBJ2-7
size: once
V: TRBV18
D: TRBD2
CDR3: CASSPGSGRARGEQYF
DNA: TGTGCCAGCTCACCAGGTAGCGGGAGGGCCCGAGGCGAGCAGTACTTC

J: TRBJ1-3
size: NA
V: TRBV18
D: TRBD1
CDR3: CASSPDWDSSRNTIYF
DNA: TGTGCCAGCTCACCAGACTGGGACAGCTCAAGAAACACCATATATTTT

J: TRBJ1-4
size: NA
V: TRBV6-1
D: TRBD1
CDR3: CASSDTGATNEKLFF
DNA: TGTGCCAGCAGTGACACAGGGGCGACTAATGAAAAACTGTTTTTT

J: TRBJ1-4
size: NA
V: TRBV6-5
D: TRBD1
CDR3: CASSHGTGGEKLFF
DNA: TGTGCCAGCAGTCACGGGACAGGGGGTGAAAAACTGTTTTTT

J: TRBJ2-7
size: NA
V: TRBV3-1/TRBV3-2
D: TRBD1
CDR3: CASSQGQVVYEQYF
DNA: TGTGCCAGCAGCCAGGGACAGGTGGTCTACGAGCAGTACTTC

J: TRBJ2-1
size: NA
V: TRBV27
D: TRBD1
CDR3: CASRPGQGADEQFF
DNA: TGTGCCAGCAGACCGGGACAGGGGGCAGATGAGCAGTTCTTC

J: TRBJ2-1
size: NA
V: TRBV29-1
D: TRBD2
CDR3: CSASGTSGRLYNEQFF
DNA: TGCAGCGCTTCAGGGACTAGCGGGAGGCTCTACAATGAGCAGTTCTTC

J: TRBJ2-1
size: once
V: TRBV10-1
D: TRBD2
CDR3: CASSRDYSYNEQFF
DNA: TGCGCCAGCAGCCGGGACTACTCCTACAATGAGCAGTTCTTC

J: TRBJ2-1
size: NA
V: TRBV11-2
D: NA
CDR3: CAGSGLAWGEQFF
DNA: TGTGCTGGGTCCGGACTCGCCTGGGGTGAGCAGTTCTTC

J: TRBJ1-1
size: once
V: TRBV11-2
D: NA
CDR3: CASSLSLRGDTEAFF
DNA: TGTGCCAGCAGCCTCTCCCTGCGAGGTGACACTGAAGCTTTCTTT

J: TRBJ1-1
size: NA
V: TRBV7-9
D: NA
CDR3: CASSLDPRGNTEAFF
DNA: TGTGCCAGCAGCTTAGATCCGCGAGGGAACACTGAAGCTTTCTTT

J: TRBJ1-1
size: NA
V: TRBV18
D: TRBD1
CDR3: CASSPPGQRMAFF
DNA: TGTGCCAGCTCACCACCGGGACAGAGAATGGCTTTCTTT

J: TRBJ2-3
size: NA
V: TRBV29-1
D: NA
CDR3: CSVGITGSPEDTQYF
DNA: TGCAGCGTTGGGATAACCGGGAGCCCCGAGGATACGCAGTATTTT

J: TRBJ2-1
size: NA
V: TRBV19
D: NA
CDR3: CASSKGGGTNEQFF
DNA: TGTGCCAGTAGTAAAGGGGGCGGGACTAATGAGCAGTTCTTC

J: TRBJ2-1
size: NA
V: TRBV2
D: TRBD2
CDR3: CASSITILAGGNNEQFF
DNA: TGTGCCAGCAGCATTACAATACTAGCGGGAGGGAACAATGAGCAGTTCTTC

J: TRBJ2-2
size: NA
V: TRBV5-1
D: TRBD1
CDR3: CASSSTGTGGTGELFF
DNA: TGCGCCAGCAGCTCAACCGGGACAGGGGGCACCGGGGAGCTGTTTTTT

J: TRBJ1-4
size: few
V: TRBV28
D: TRBD1
CDR3: CASSLTGQGRSNEKLFF
DNA: TGTGCCAGCAGTTTAACGGGACAGGGTCGGTCTAATGAAAAACTGTTTTTT